These 21 T cell receptor beta chains share one sample of origin, sequenced in a study of T cell responses to AZD1222 COVID-19 vaccine. The method was immunoSEQ multiplex PCR; TCRdb's version includes in-frame clones alone and lacks a portion of them. The profile shows 100,000 to 150,000 clones, more than 85% of them singletons. The sample here was peripheral blood, taken on day 0 of AZD1222 vaccination. Receptors originate from an adult in good health.

The V gene is TRBV23-1, the J gene TRBJ1-3; TRBD1 matches 8 bases. TRBV23-1 qualifies as an ORF whose function is uncertain. This CDR3 contains 16 residues. V gave up 2 bases and J gave up 2 bases; unmatched junction bases: 5. CDR3 nucleotides: TGCGCCAGCAGTCAAGCATACAGGGGGACTGGAAACACCATATATTTT. Its protein product is CASSQAYRGTGNTIYF.

The genes are TRBV6-2 or TRBV6-3 and TRBJ2-7; TRBD2 might be the D (6 bases). The germline CDR1 and CDR2 sequences are MNHEY and SVGEGT. This CDR3 region has 13 residues. Trimming removed 2 bases at V and 6 bases at J, with 11 bases between. The CDR3 DNA reads as TGTGCCAGCAGTTACGGACTGGGACTCGAGCAGTACTTC. Translation: CASSYGLGLEQYF.

J is TRBJ1-3 and V is TRBV3-1 (or the pseudogene TRBV3-2); D is unresolved. CDR3 length: 15 residues. Germline assignment: CDR1 LGHDT and CDR2 YNNKEL (reference sequence). Deletions cut 4 bases from V and 4 bases from J, with 14 bases between. The CDR3 here is CASSPSFGGGNTIYF. CDR3 sequence (DNA): TGTGCCAGCAGCCCCTCTTTTGGCGGGGGAAACACCATATATTTT.

The chain carries TRBV19 and TRBJ2-1; the match to TRBD2 covers 8 bases. The CDR3 has 14 amino acids. Germline V gives CDR1 LNHDA, CDR2 SQIVND (reference sequence). The V and J ends lost 7 bases and 5 bases, in that order; junction bases with no gene match: 7. The CDR3 is CASIGTSGHNEQFF. CDR3 coding DNA: TGTGCCAGTATAGGAACTAGCGGCCACAATGAGCAGTTCTTC.

V gene TRBV7-8 combines with J gene TRBJ2-7, with D perhaps matching TRBD1 or TRBD2 (5 bases each). Trimming cost V 7 bases and J 2 bases, with 12 bases left between them. CDR1 and CDR2 (germline): SGHVS, FQNEAQ. This CDR3 comprises 13 residues. The CDR3 spells CASTPGTAYEQYF. DNA of the CDR3: TGTGCCAGCACCCCGGGGACCGCCTACGAGCAGTACTTC.

The chain is built from TRBV6-6 and TRBJ2-7, with D possibly being TRBD1 (5 bases). This CDR3 spans 14 amino acids. In germline, CDR1 is MNHNY, CDR2 SVGAGI (reference sequence). Trimming shortened V by 4 bases and J by 2 bases, and 12 bases separated the two germline ends. CDR3 amino acids: CASSFRTNTYEQYF. The CDR3, as DNA: TGTGCCAGCAGTTTTAGGACAAACACCTACGAGCAGTACTTC.

The CDR3 DNA follows: TGTGCCAGCAGCCAAATACCGGGAGAAGCTTTCTTT. This gives the protein CASSQIPGEAFF. The rearrangement links TRBV14 to TRBJ1-1, with D unclear. The CDR3 is made up of 12 amino acids. Per the germline V gene, CDR1 is SGHDN and CDR2 is FVKESK. Trimming took off 2 bases at V and 8 bases at J, with 9 bases between the two ends.

The chain combines TRBV19 with TRBJ2-3, with 7 bases lining up with TRBD1. Per germline, CDR1 LNHDA and CDR2 SQIVND (reference sequence). The CDR3 is 16 residues long. V shed 3 bases and J 1 base; nucleotides not matched to a gene: 7. CDR3 residues: CASSIGRGHRTDTQYF. The CDR3 nucleotides read TGTGCCAGTAGTATCGGAAGGGGGCACCGCACAGATACGCAGTATTTT.

The chain uses TRBV6-4 and TRBJ2-7; D unresolved. The CDR3 consists of 15 residues. Germline CDR1 and CDR2: MRHNA and SNTAGT. The V end was cut by 2 bases, the J end by 2 bases, with 13 bases between. The CDR3 DNA follows: TGTGCCAGCAGTGACCCGACGTTCATCCCCTACGAGCAGTACTTC. Translating gives CASSDPTFIPYEQYF.

CDR3 residues: CASRTRGGESTDTQYF. The CDR3 bases are TGTGCCAGCAGAACCCGTGGCGGGGAAAGCACAGATACGCAGTATTTT. The gene calls are TRBV5-4 and TRBJ2-3; D perhaps matches TRBD2 (6 bases). V shed 5 bases and J shed 0 bases, with 16 bases lying between them. CDR1 and CDR2 from the germline V gene are SGHNT and YYREEE (reference sequence). This CDR3 spans 16 amino acids.

The chain is built from TRBV2 and TRBJ1-5, with D perhaps TRBD1 (5 bases). Per the germline V gene, CDR1 is SNHLY and CDR2 is FYNNEI. The germline V and J ends were trimmed by 7 bases and 8 bases, with 18 bases remaining between them. The CDR3 sequence is 14 residues long. The CDR3 region is CASKGPGTGKPQHF. The CDR3 coding sequence is TGTGCCAGCAAAGGCCCAGGGACGGGAAAGCCCCAGCATTTT. Variable domain in full (rest from reference TRBV2 and TRBJ1-5): EPEVTQTPSHQVTQMGQEVILRCVPISNHLYFYWYRQILGQKVEFLVSFYNNEISEKSEIFDDQFSVERPDGSNFTLKIRSTKLEDSAMYFCASKGPGTGKPQHFGDGTRLSIL.

The chain joins TRBV7-2 to TRBJ1-2; 7 positions agree with TRBD1. Germline V CDR1 and CDR2: SGHTA, FQGNSA. The CDR3 is 13 amino acids. V gave up 5 bases and J gave up 7 bases; unmatched junction bases: 7. CDR3 region: CASSARDSRGYTF. CDR3 nucleotides: TGTGCCAGCAGCGCCCGGGACAGCCGTGGCTACACCTTC.

The chain is built from TRBV20-1 and TRBJ2-5; D is unclear. Germline V lookup: CDR1 DFQATT, CDR2 SNEGSKA (reference sequence). V lost 3 bases, J lost 2 bases, and 4 bases lay in between. The CDR3 has 11 residues. The CDR3 DNA is TGCAGTGCTAGGGCTCAAGAGACCCAGTACTTC. It yields the protein CSARAQETQYF.

V usage is TRBV30 and J usage is TRBJ1-6; a possible D gene is TRBD1 (5 bases). Deletions cut 7 bases from V and 7 bases from J, with 20 bases between. CDR1 is GTSNPN and CDR2 is SVGIG in the germline V gene (reference sequence). The CDR3 is made up of 15 amino acids. CDR3 sequence reads: CALDHGGGPNSPLHF. DNA for the CDR3: TGTGCCTTGGATCACGGGGGAGGCCCGAATTCACCCCTCCACTTT.

The V gene is TRBV5-6, the J gene TRBJ1-3; 8 bases align to TRBD1. CDR3 length: 15 amino acids. V was clipped by 4 bases and J by 4 bases; unmatched bases: 7. The germline CDR1 and CDR2 sequences are SGHDT and YYEEEE. This CDR3 reads CASSPVQGAGNTIYF. The CDR3 region has the DNA TGTGCCAGCAGCCCCGTCCAGGGGGCAGGAAACACCATATATTTT.

The rearrangement uses TRBV14 and TRBJ1-2; D is unclear. V lost 4 bases and J lost 4, with 7 bases in between. Germline lookup yields CDR1 SGHDN and CDR2 FVKESK. This CDR3 has 12 residues. The CDR3 nucleotides are TGTGCCAGCAGCCCCGGCGGCTATGGCTACACCTTC. Translated, it gives CASSPGGYGYTF.

This chain connects TRBV6-5 to TRBJ2-2; D may match TRBD1 or TRBD2 (6 bases each). This CDR3 contains 13 residues. Germline V CDR1 and CDR2: MNHEY, SVGAGI. V lost 8 bases to trimming and J lost 2 bases, with 9 bases between them. The DNA of the CDR3 is TGTGCCAGCGAGGGGGGAAACACCGGGGAGCTGTTTTTT. The encoded protein is CASEGGNTGELFF.

V gene TRBV20-1 combines with J gene TRBJ1-2; TRBD1 might be the D (5 bases). Germline V gene lookup returns CDR1 DFQATT and CDR2 SNEGSKA (reference sequence). The CDR3 totals 11 residues. Trimming removed 3 bases at V and 6 bases at J, with 8 bases between. The CDR3 coding sequence is TGCAGTGCTAGTAGGGGAAATGGCTACACCTTC. Its protein is CSASRGNGYTF.

V and J are TRBV7-2 and TRBJ2-7; D not certain. Germline assignment: CDR1 SGHTA and CDR2 FQGNSA. The CDR3 sequence is 13 residues long. Trimming left V 1 base short and J 0 bases short, with 4 bases between. CDR3 protein: CASSLDSSYEQYF. CDR3 DNA: TGTGCCAGCAGCTTAGACAGCTCCTACGAGCAGTACTTC.

The V call is TRBV7-2, the J call TRBJ2-2, with D perhaps being TRBD1 or TRBD2 (5 bases each). Germline V gene lookup returns CDR1 SGHTA and CDR2 FQGNSA. The CDR3 has 17 residues. Trimming removed 1 base from V and 0 bases from J, with 12 bases in between. The CDR3: CASSLDPRGANTGELFF. The CDR3, as DNA: TGTGCCAGCAGCTTAGATCCCCGGGGCGCGAACACCGGGGAGCTGTTTTTT.

The CDR3 nucleotides are TGTGCCAGTTCTCGGGACTTACGCACAGATACGCAGTATTTT. Translating gives CASSRDLRTDTQYF. The chain is built from TRBV19 and TRBJ2-3; TRBD2 might be the D (6 bases). This CDR3 region has 14 residues. V was clipped by 8 bases and J by 1 base, with 13 bases between them. Germline CDR1 LNHDA, CDR2 SQIVND (reference sequence).